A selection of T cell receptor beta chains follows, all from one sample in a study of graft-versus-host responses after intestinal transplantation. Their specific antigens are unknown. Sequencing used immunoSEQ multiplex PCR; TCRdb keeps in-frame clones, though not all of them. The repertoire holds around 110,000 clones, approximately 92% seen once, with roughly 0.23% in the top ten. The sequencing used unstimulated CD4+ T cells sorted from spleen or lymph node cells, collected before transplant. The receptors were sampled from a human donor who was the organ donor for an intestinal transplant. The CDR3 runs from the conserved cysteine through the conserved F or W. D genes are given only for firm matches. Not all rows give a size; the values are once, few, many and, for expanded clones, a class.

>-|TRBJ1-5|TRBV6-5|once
CASRQGGMKGQPQHF
TGTGCCAGCAGGCAGGGAGGGATGAAGGGTCAGCCCCAGCATTTT
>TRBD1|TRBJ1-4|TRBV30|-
CAWSDGQGNEKLFF
TGTGCCTGGAGTGATGGACAGGGTAATGAAAAACTGTTTTTT
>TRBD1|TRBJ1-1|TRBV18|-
CASSLRQGATEAFF
TGTGCCAGCTCACTACGACAGGGGGCCACTGAAGCTTTCTTT
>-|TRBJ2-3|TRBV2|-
CASSDRAKDTQYF
TGTGCCAGCAGTGACAGAGCAAAAGATACGCAGTATTTT
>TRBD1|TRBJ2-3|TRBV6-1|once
CASTPRGLPDTQYF
TGTGCCAGCACTCCGAGGGGGCTCCCAGATACGCAGTATTTT
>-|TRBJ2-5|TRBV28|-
CASSLTPWQETQYF
TGTGCCAGCAGTTTAACCCCATGGCAAGAGACCCAGTACTTC
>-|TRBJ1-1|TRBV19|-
CASTPGWGTEAFF
TGTGCCAGTACCCCCGGTTGGGGAACTGAAGCTTTCTTT
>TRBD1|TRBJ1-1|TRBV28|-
CASSSGTGALGAFF
TGTGCCAGCAGTTCCGGGACAGGGGCTTTAGGAGCTTTCTTT
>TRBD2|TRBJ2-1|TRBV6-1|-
CASQRERTYNEQFF
TGTGCCAGCCAGCGGGAAAGGACTTACAATGAGCAGTTCTTC
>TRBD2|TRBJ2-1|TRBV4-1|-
CASSQGRLAGAYNEQFF
TGCGCCAGCAGCCAAGGTAGACTAGCGGGAGCTTACAATGAGCAGTTCTTC
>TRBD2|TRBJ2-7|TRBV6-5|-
CASSRDTGGYEQYF
TGTGCCAGCAGCCGAGATACGGGAGGGTACGAGCAGTACTTC
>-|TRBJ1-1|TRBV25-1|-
CASSVGHSNTEAFF
TGTGCCAGCAGTGTCGGGCATTCGAACACTGAAGCTTTCTTT
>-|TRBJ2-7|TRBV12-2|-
CASRSGTNYEQYF
TGTGCAAGTCGTTCTGGGACCAACTACGAGCAGTACTTC
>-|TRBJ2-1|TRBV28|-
CASSPDTSPLYNEQFF
TGTGCCAGCAGTCCCGACACTAGCCCTTTATACAATGAGCAGTTCTTC
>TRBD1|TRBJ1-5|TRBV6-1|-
CASSADRGNQPQHF
TGTGCCAGCAGTGCCGACAGGGGGAATCAGCCCCAGCATTTT
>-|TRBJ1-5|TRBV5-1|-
CASSLGTGNQPQHF
TGCGCCAGCAGCTTGGGGACGGGAAATCAGCCCCAGCATTTT
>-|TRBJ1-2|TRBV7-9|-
CASSLDGQPYDGYTF
TGTGCCAGCAGCCTCGATGGCCAGCCTTACGATGGCTACACCTTC
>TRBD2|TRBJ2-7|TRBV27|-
CASSLGLARPFSYEQDF
TGTGCCAGCAGTTTGGGACTAGCGAGGCCCTTCTCCTACGAGCAAGACTTC
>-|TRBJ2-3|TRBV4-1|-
CASSLSSVGTDTQYF
TGCGCCAGCAGCCTCTCAAGTGTTGGCACAGATACGCAGTATTTT
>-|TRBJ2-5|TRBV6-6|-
CASSYRGDETQYF
TGTGCCAGCAGTTACCGAGGTGACGAGACCCAGTACTTC
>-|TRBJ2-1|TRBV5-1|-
CASSLLGLHNEQFF
TGCGCCAGCAGCTTGTTGGGACTTCACAATGAGCAGTTCTTC
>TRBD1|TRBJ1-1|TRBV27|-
CASSFRTGNTEAFF
TGTGCCAGCAGTTTCCGGACAGGGAACACTGAAGCTTTCTTT
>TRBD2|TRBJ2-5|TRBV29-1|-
CSVLAGIYQETQYF
TGCAGCGTGTTAGCGGGGATCTACCAAGAGACCCAGTACTTC
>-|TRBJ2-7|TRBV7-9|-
CASSLAQTRASLAYEQYF
TGTGCCAGCAGCTTAGCTCAAACTCGGGCTAGCCTTGCCTACGAGCAGTACTTC
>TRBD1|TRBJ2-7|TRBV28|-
CASRTAGQVHEQYF
TGTGCCAGCAGAACCGCGGGACAGGTACACGAGCAGTACTTC
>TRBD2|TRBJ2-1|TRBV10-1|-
CASSVGSGRGTYNEQFF
TGCGCCAGCAGTGTTGGAAGCGGGAGAGGGACCTACAATGAGCAGTTCTTC
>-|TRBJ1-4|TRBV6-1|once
CASSYRNNEKLFF
TGTGCCAGCAGTTATAGAAACAATGAAAAACTGTTTTTT
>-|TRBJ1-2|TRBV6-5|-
CASSSTTRNGYTF
TGTGCCAGCAGCTCAACCACCAGGAATGGCTACACCTTC
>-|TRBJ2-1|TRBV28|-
CASSLVFRSYNEQFF
TGTGCCAGCAGTTTAGTGTTTCGCTCCTACAATGAGCAGTTCTTC
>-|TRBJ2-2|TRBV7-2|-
CASSLGRLASAGELFF
TGTGCCAGCAGCTTAGGGAGACTCGCTAGTGCCGGGGAGCTGTTTTTT
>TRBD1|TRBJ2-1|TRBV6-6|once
CASSYNQGANEQFF
TGTGCCAGCAGTTACAATCAGGGGGCAAATGAGCAGTTCTTC
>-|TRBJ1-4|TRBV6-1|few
CASSEYEGDEKLFF
TGTGCCAGCAGTGAATATGAGGGTGATGAAAAACTGTTTTTT
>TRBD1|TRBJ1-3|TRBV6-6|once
CASSSSDRGPNTIYF
TGTGCCAGCAGCTCTAGCGACAGGGGGCCGAACACCATATATTTT
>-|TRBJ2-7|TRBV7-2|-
CASSSGGEEQYF
TGTGCCAGCAGCTCCGGCGGGGAGGAGCAGTACTTC
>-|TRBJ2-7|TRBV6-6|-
CASSYSSTEGPYEQYF
TGTGCCAGCAGTTACTCTTCCACGGAGGGACCCTACGAGCAGTACTTC
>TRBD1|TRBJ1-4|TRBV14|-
CASRATGTANEKLFF
TGTGCCAGCAGAGCAACTGGGACAGCAAATGAAAAACTGTTTTTT
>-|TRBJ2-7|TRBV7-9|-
CASSLGTYTRDSYEQYF
TGTGCCAGCAGCTTAGGCACCTATACTCGGGACTCCTACGAGCAGTACTTC
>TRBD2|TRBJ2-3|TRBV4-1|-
CASSQGRLAATTDTQYF
TGCGCCAGCAGCCAAGGGCGGCTAGCGGCCACCACAGATACGCAGTATTTT
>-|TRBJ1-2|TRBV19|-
CASNFLADDGYTF
TGTGCCAGTAATTTTTTGGCTGATGATGGCTACACCTTC
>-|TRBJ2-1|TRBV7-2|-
CASSRSMGSYNEQFF
TGTGCCAGCAGCCGTAGTATGGGTTCCTACAATGAGCAGTTCTTC
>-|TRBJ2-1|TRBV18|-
CASSPTSYNEQFF
TGTGCCAGCTCACCGACTTCCTACAATGAGCAGTTCTTC
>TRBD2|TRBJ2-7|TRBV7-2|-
CASSLRLAGYEQYF
TGTGCCAGCAGCTTGAGACTAGCGGGGTACGAGCAGTACTTC
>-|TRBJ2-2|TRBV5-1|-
CASSLSSARNGELFF
TGCGCCAGCAGTTTGAGTTCGGCTAGGAACGGGGAGCTGTTTTTT
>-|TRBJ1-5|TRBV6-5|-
CASRSRRVGQPQHF
TGTGCCAGCAGGAGTCGACGAGTTGGACAGCCCCAGCATTTT
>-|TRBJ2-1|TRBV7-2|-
CASSPQVSGNEQFF
TGTGCCAGCAGCCCCCAGGTCAGTGGGAATGAGCAGTTCTTC
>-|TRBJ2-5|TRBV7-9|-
CASSLDIQETQYF
TGTGCCAGCAGCTTAGACATTCAAGAGACCCAGTACTTC
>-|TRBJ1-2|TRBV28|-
CASSLQRLYGYTF
TGTGCCAGCAGTTTGCAGAGGCTCTATGGCTACACCTTC
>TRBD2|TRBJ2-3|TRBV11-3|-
CASSSGLAGGPGTDTQYF
TGTGCCAGCAGCTCGGGTCTAGCGGGAGGGCCCGGCACAGATACGCAGTATTTT
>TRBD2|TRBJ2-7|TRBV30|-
CACGTSAYEQYF
TGTGCCTGCGGGACTAGCGCCTACGAGCAGTACTTC
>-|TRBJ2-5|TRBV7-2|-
CASSLIAKVETQYF
TGTGCCAGCAGCTTGATTGCCAAGGTGGAGACCCAGTACTTC
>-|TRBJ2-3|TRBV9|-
CASSVGGGTADTQYF
TGTGCCAGCAGCGTAGGTGGTGGGACCGCAGATACGCAGTATTTT
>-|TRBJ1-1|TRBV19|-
CASSIGLMNTEAFF
TGTGCCAGTAGTATTGGACTCATGAACACTGAAGCTTTCTTT
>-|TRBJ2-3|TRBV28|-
CASRTILTDTQYF
TGTGCCAGCAGAACTATACTCACAGATACGCAGTATTTT
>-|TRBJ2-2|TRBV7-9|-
CASSPPPSYTGELFF
TGTGCCAGCAGTCCACCCCCCTCTTACACCGGGGAGCTGTTTTTT